The rows below give T cell receptor beta chains drawn from one sample of a study of cytomegalovirus exposure and HLA in healthy donors. The protocol was immunoSEQ multiplex PCR, while the TCRdb copy is restricted to in-frame clones and leaves out a portion. Of about 120,000 clones in the sample, 50% to 75% were seen once. Material for sequencing was PBMCs. The receptor source for this set is a woman aged 40-49 years in good health and CMV-seropositive. Both conserved end residues are part of each CDR3. A D gene is named only where the DNA matches it firmly. Clone size is not always given. Where it is, it says once, few, many or a class for expanded clones.

d_call	clone_size	v_call	j_call	cdr3_nt	cdr3_aa
.	.	TRBV30	TRBJ1-2	TGTGCCTGGAGTCCCGGCGGGGGTGGCTACACCTTC	CAWSPGGGGYTF
.	.	TRBV4-1	TRBJ2-7	TGCGCCAGCAGCCAAGATATGGCCGAGCAGTACTTC	CASSQDMAEQYF
TRBD2	.	TRBV5-1	TRBJ2-2	TGCGCCAGCAGCTTGCGGCTAGCGGGAGTCAGCGGGGAGCTGTTTTTT	CASSLRLAGVSGELFF
TRBD2	.	TRBV5-1	TRBJ2-7	TGCGCCAGCAGCTTGGGCGGGGGAAGTTGGTCCTACGAGCAGTACTTC	CASSLGGGSWSYEQYF
TRBD1	once	TRBV27	TRBJ1-5	TGTGCCAGCAGTCCCTCGGGACAGGGTAATCAGCCCCAGCATTTT	CASSPSGQGNQPQHF
TRBD2	.	TRBV30	TRBJ2-3	TGTGCCTGGAGTCGCGGGGGGGCCTTGGGAGATACGCAGTATTTT	CAWSRGGALGDTQYF
.	.	TRBV27	TRBJ1-5	TGTGCCAGCGCCCAATCAAAGAACGTTGGACAGTATAGCAATCAGCCCCAGCATTTT	CASAQSKNVGQYSNQPQHF
.	once	TRBV18	TRBJ1-1	TGTGCCAGCTCACCACCGGCGGCAGGAGGGAACACTGAAGCTTTCTTT	CASSPPAAGGNTEAFF
.	.	TRBV12-2	TRBJ2-5	TGTGCAAGTCGCCCCGCGGCTAGCGGGAGGGATCCCCCTCAAGAGACCCAGTACTTC	CASRPAASGRDPPQETQYF
.	.	TRBV5-4	TRBJ2-1	TGTGCCAGCAGCTTGCAGGGAAGGAATGAGCAGTTCTTC	CASSLQGRNEQFF
.	.	TRBV9	TRBJ2-3	TGTGCCAGCAGCGTTTCCGGGGGGCACCACACAGATACGCAGTATTTT	CASSVSGGHHTDTQYF
TRBD1	.	TRBV6-6	TRBJ1-2	TGTGCCGCCGAGGGGACAGGGTATTTCGGCTACACCTTC	CAAEGTGYFGYTF
.	few	TRBV6-1	TRBJ1-5	TGTGCCACCCAGGGGAGCAATCAGCCCCAGCATTTT	CATQGSNQPQHF
.	once	TRBV9	TRBJ1-3	TGTGCCAGCAGCGTAGATGGATTTACGTGGATAACGGGTTCCGGAAACACCATATATTTT	CASSVDGFTWITGSGNTIYF
TRBD2	once	TRBV29-1	TRBJ2-3	TGCAGCGTCGCCGGGGGGGTCTCCATAGATACGCAGTATTTT	CSVAGGVSIDTQYF
TRBD1	.	TRBV5-1	TRBJ2-7	TGCGCCAGCAGCTTTGGGACAGTCGAGCAGTACTTC	CASSFGTVEQYF
.	.	TRBV6-4	TRBJ2-7	TGTGCCAGCAGTGACTCGATTATCCAGCGGCATCACTACGAGCAGTACTTC	CASSDSIIQRHHYEQYF
TRBD2	once	TRBV28	TRBJ2-7	TGTGCCAGCAGAAAGATAGCGGGGGGGAGCGAGCAGTACTTC	CASRKIAGGSEQYF
TRBD2	.	TRBV11-2	TRBJ2-1	TGTGCCAGCAGCTTAGCGGGGGCGGGGGGCAATGAGCAGTTCTTC	CASSLAGAGGNEQFF
.	few	TRBV5-1	TRBJ1-1	TGCGCCAGCAGCCCGACCTTGGGCAGTAACACTGAAGCTTTCTTT	CASSPTLGSNTEAFF
.	.	TRBV6-5	TRBJ2-7	TGTGCCAGCAGTCTCAAAGAGGGGGGGCCCTACGAGCAGTACTTC	CASSLKEGGPYEQYF
.	.	TRBV5-1	TRBJ2-7	TGCGCCAGCAGCTTGGGTCTCCCGCAGGCTATCCACGAGCAGTACTTC	CASSLGLPQAIHEQYF
TRBD1	.	TRBV28	TRBJ1-2	TGTGCCAGCAGGACAGGGGGCCTCTATGGCTACACCTTC	CASRTGGLYGYTF
.	few	TRBV5-5	TRBJ1-5	TGTGCCAGCAGCTTAAGGGGTAATCAGCCCCAGCATTTT	CASSLRGNQPQHF
.	once	TRBV10-3	TRBJ2-7	TGTGCCATCACGGACAACTCCTACGAGCAGTACTTC	CAITDNSYEQYF
TRBD2	.	TRBV18	TRBJ2-5	TGTGCCAGCTCACCGAGAGGACTAGCGGGACAAGAGACCCAGTACTTC	CASSPRGLAGQETQYF
TRBD1	few	TRBV5-8	TRBJ1-2	TGTGCCAGCAGCTTAGAGACAGGGTATAACTATGGCTACACCTTC	CASSLETGYNYGYTF
TRBD2	.	TRBV9	TRBJ2-5	TGTGCCAGCAGCGTAGGCGGGAGGGGCCAAGAGACCCAGTACTTC	CASSVGGRGQETQYF
TRBD1	.	TRBV7-9	TRBJ2-5	TGTGCCAGCAGCTTAGGGACAGGTGATTGGGAGACCCAGTACTTC	CASSLGTGDWETQYF
.	.	TRBV6-5	TRBJ1-1	TGTGCCAGCATCGGGGTAGGCACTGAAGCTTTCTTT	CASIGVGTEAFF
TRBD1	once	TRBV6-5	TRBJ2-5	TGTGCCAGCACGGAGACCGGGACAGGGGGAGAAGAGCAGTACTTC	CASTETGTGGEEQYF
.	.	TRBV9	TRBJ2-3	TGTGCCAGCAGCGTGCCAGGGGTAGATACGCAGTATTTT	CASSVPGVDTQYF
.	few	TRBV30	TRBJ1-4	TGTGCCTGGAGTGGAGGGTCGGTCGTTGAAAAACTGTTTTTT	CAWSGGSVVEKLFF
TRBD1	few	TRBV2	TRBJ2-1	TGTGCCAGCAGTGGGACAGGGGGCGGGGATGAGCAGTTCTTC	CASSGTGGGDEQFF
TRBD1	.	TRBV28	TRBJ1-1	TGTGCCACCCGACCCCATGGACAGGCCCGAGCTGAAGCTTTCTTT	CATRPHGQARAEAFF
TRBD1	once	TRBV6-6	TRBJ2-2	TGTGCCAGCAGACAGGGGGGTACCGGGGAGCTGTTTTTT	CASRQGGTGELFF
TRBD1	.	TRBV29-1	TRBJ2-1	TGCAGCGTCTGGGACAGGGGGAGCTACAATGAGCAGTTCTTC	CSVWDRGSYNEQFF
.	.	TRBV9	TRBJ2-2	TGTGCCAGCAGCGTAGGCCAATCTCCCAGCACCGGGGAGCTGTTTTTT	CASSVGQSPSTGELFF
.	.	TRBV21-1	TRBJ2-5	TGTGCCAGCAGCAAAGGTAGCGGGAGGAAGTACTTC	CASSKGSGRKYF
TRBD2	.	TRBV2	TRBJ2-3	TGTGCCAGCAGTGAAGGCGGGAGGAGCACAGATACGCAGTATTTT	CASSEGGRSTDTQYF
.	.	TRBV2	TRBJ1-6	TGTGCCAGCAGTAGAGATAGCTCCTATAATTCACCCCTCCACTTT	CASSRDSSYNSPLHF
.	.	TRBV28	TRBJ1-5	TGTGCCAGCAGTTTTTTCGCTGGGGCCAATCAGCCCCAGCATTTT	CASSFFAGANQPQHF
.	.	TRBV7-6	TRBJ2-3	TGTGCCAGCAGCTTAGCGGGAGCGGACACAGATACGCAGTATTTT	CASSLAGADTDTQYF
TRBD2	.	TRBV27	TRBJ2-2	TGTGCCAGCAGTTCCCAGTGGGGGGGCGGGGAGCTGTTTTTT	CASSSQWGGGELFF
.	.	TRBV28	TRBJ1-5	TGTGCCAGTACGGGGGGGCATCAGCCCCAGCATTTT	CASTGGHQPQHF
TRBD1	.	TRBV7-9	TRBJ2-1	TGTGCCAGCAAAGGGACAGGGGACGACTATGAGCAGTTCTTC	CASKGTGDDYEQFF
TRBD2	.	TRBV5-1	TRBJ2-5	TGCGCCAGCAGCTTAACTAGCGGGGCCCAAGAGACCCAGTACTTC	CASSLTSGAQETQYF
.	.	TRBV11-3	TRBJ2-7	TGTGCCAGCAGCTTAGATTTAGACAGATCCGGGGAGCAGTACTTC	CASSLDLDRSGEQYF
.	.	TRBV5-1	TRBJ1-2	TGCGCCAGCAGCCCGGACAGCCCCGGCTACACCTTC	CASSPDSPGYTF
.	.	TRBV4-1	TRBJ2-4	TGCGCCAGCAGCCAAGAATTCAGCAGCGCCCTCTTACTAGCCAAAAACATTCAGTACTTC	CASSQEFSSALLLAKNIQYF
TRBD1	.	TRBV5-1	TRBJ2-3	TGCGCCAGCAGCTTAACAGGGGGGAGCACAGATACGCAGTATTTT	CASSLTGGSTDTQYF
.	.	TRBV5-1	TRBJ1-2	TGCGCCAGCAGCTTGGGGGCAGGGGAGAATGGCTACACCTTC	CASSLGAGENGYTF
TRBD1	.	TRBV4-1	TRBJ1-2	TGCGCCAGCAGCCAAGAGACAGGGCTTATCTATGGCTACACCTTC	CASSQETGLIYGYTF
TRBD2	few	TRBV30	TRBJ2-5	TGTGCCCGCACCCGGGGGGGGACACCCCAAGAGACCCAGTACTTC	CARTRGGTPQETQYF
.	.	TRBV7-6	TRBJ2-7	TGTGCCAGCAGCCATATCAGGGGCGAGCAGTACTTC	CASSHIRGEQYF
TRBD1	.	TRBV10-2	TRBJ1-2	TGCGCCAGCAGTGAGTCGGGCAGGGGGCTTCCTTATGGCTACACCTTC	CASSESGRGLPYGYTF
TRBD1	.	TRBV6-6	TRBJ1-1	TGTGCCAGCACTGCTAGGACAGGGGGCTTCACTGAAGCTTTCTTT	CASTARTGGFTEAFF